The TCR beta chain under discussion was sequenced for a study of blood T cell repertoires in COVID-19. Germline-derived CDR1 and CDR2 are MNHEY and SVGAGI. This CDR3 contains 13 residues. The trim removed 2 bases at V and 4 bases at J, leaving 1 base unmatched. Libraries were prepared by immunoSEQ multiplex PCR; TCRdb keeps only in-frame clonotypes and omits some of them. The table lists over 250,000 clones, about 89% of them singletons, with roughly 2.1% in the top ten. The sample holds one count of this clone. The gene calls are TRBV6-5 and TRBJ2-7, with 8 positions matching TRBD1. Source material: peripheral blood. The origin of this receptor is a man between 45 and 60 years old with acute or convalescent COVID-19. In nucleotides, the CDR3 is TGTGCCAGCAGTTACCGGACAGGGTACGAGCAGTACTTC. It yields the protein CASSYRTGYEQYF.